This T cell receptor (beta chain) came from a study of T cell responses to AZD1222 COVID-19 vaccine. The study's findings and limits: The donor group comprised mostly white British people and more females; the analysis possibly underestimated clonal diversity. With two AZD1222 doses given, Spike-specific TCR breadth and depth both rose. Only a handful of AZD1222 recipients, six or seven in all, had baseline seropositivity.

The study pooled second doses at about 4 or about 12 weeks. In regard to this clone: Its antigen is still unknown.

From germline, CDR1 is GTSNPN and CDR2 SVGIG (reference sequence). The CDR3 consists of 14 residues. Trimming cost V 1 base and J 3 bases, with 12 bases left between them. Generated by immunoSEQ multiplex PCR, the TCRdb table keeps only in-frame clones and is missing some. The sample consists of about 83,000 clones, 80% to 90% of them appearing once. The chain has TRBV30 and TRBJ1-1; D possibly corresponds to TRBD1 (5 bases). The sequencing here drew on peripheral blood, taken 28 days after the second AZD1222 dose. The clonotype originates from an adult who received the AZD1222 COVID-19 vaccine. As DNA, the CDR3 is TGTGCCTGGAGTGAAGGGGACTGGGACACTGAAGCTTTCTTT. Translating gives CAWSEGDWDTEAFF.